This T cell receptor beta chain was sequenced for a study of cytomegalovirus exposure and HLA in healthy donors. General study findings and limits: A missense variant in DCLRE1C was later tied to TCR beta V- and J-gene trimming. Upon later analysis, TCR association rates were observed to vary by HLA locus, being highest for DRB1 and lowest for HLA-C. Among donors in an Asian-associated ancestry cluster, a later analysis reportedly found fewer N-insertions than the approximately 700-donor mean.

The CDR3 sequence is 15 residues long. V gave up 2 bases and J gave up 6 bases, with 17 bases separating them. Looked up from germline, CDR1 is SGHNT and CDR2 is YYREEE (reference sequence). The sample holds a few counts of this clone. Its matching antigen is unknown. Use of 60 Vbeta and 13 Jbeta primers characterized the PCR. Source study methods: In a later analysis, around 10 million of tens of millions of unique beta chains occurred in at least two donors. This table comes from immunoSEQ multiplex PCR, and its TCRdb copy is limited to in-frame clones, with some not included. V, J and clone size were drawn from that table, and D and trimming were deduced from the DNA. The sample gives 150,000 or so clones, more than 60% of which show up once; around 3.4% is in the top ten.

The rearrangement links TRBV5-4 to TRBJ1-2, with a tentative D call TRBD1 (5 bases). The receptor was derived from a man aged 40-49 years in good health and CMV-seronegative. The sequencing sample was made of PBMCs. The CDR3 DNA reads TGTGCCAGCAGCTTTCCCTTAGGGGCCTCGGATGGCTACACCTTC. Amino acid sequence: CASSFPLGASDGYTF.